Detailed here is one T cell receptor beta chain. The CDR3 runs 11 residues. The V and J ends lost 7 bases and 7 bases respectively, with 7 bases between them. Germline V gene sequence: CDR1 SEHNR, CDR2 FQNEAQ (reference sequence). A single record per CDR3 protein comes from TCRdb applying MiXCR to the 5' RACE reads. This table holds a few hundred thousand distinct CDR3 sequences, 20% to 25% found once. The data are from a study of identical twins. This sample also belongs to another study, concerning T cells expressing NK-cell markers.

V is TRBV7-9 and J is TRBJ2-2; D gene unclear. The specimen was CD4+ T cells sorted from blood. The receptor was derived from a woman under 30 in good health. This chain's CDR3 is CASTSLGELFF. The CDR3 region has the DNA TGTGCCAGCACCAGCCTCGGGGAGCTGTTTTTT.